One sample yielded the 15 T cell receptor beta chains listed below, sequenced in a study of T cell clones after liver transplantation. TCRdb's copy holds only in-frame clones and misses some; the assay was immunoSEQ multiplex PCR. The sample includes roughly 74,000 clones, 75% to 90% seen only once; the top ten take about 0.6%. Sequenced here: CD4+ T cells from blood, sampled before liver transplant. All receptors come from a human donor who received a liver transplant.

The chain has TRBV28 and TRBJ2-3; D possibly corresponds to TRBD2 (6 bases). The CDR3 runs 12 residues. V shed 5 bases and J shed 10 bases, with 13 bases lying between them. Germline CDR1 and CDR2: MDHEN and SYDVKM. CDR3 sequence: CASSTTSYAQYF. CDR3 nucleotides: TGTGCCAGCAGTACAACTAGCTATGCGCAGTATTTT.

CDR3 coding DNA: TGTGCCAGCAGGCCTAGCCAGAACACTGAAGCTTTCTTT. Encoded protein: CASRPSQNTEAFF. The V gene is TRBV28, the J gene TRBJ1-1; D uncertain. V lost 6 bases and J 1 base, leaving 9 bases between the germline ends. The CDR3 length is 13 residues. CDR1 MDHEN and CDR2 SYDVKM come from the germline V gene.

By share, this clone counts as medium-sized. CDR3 residues: CASSLYSTGRNYGYTF. The CDR3 DNA sequence: TGTGCCAGCAGCTTGTATTCGACAGGGCGCAACTATGGCTACACCTTC. The chain uses TRBV5-4 and TRBJ1-2, with 7 bases fitting TRBD1. The CDR3 contains 16 residues. Looked up from germline, CDR1 is SGHNT and CDR2 is YYREEE (reference sequence). The trim removed 1 base at V and 2 bases at J, leaving 8 bases unmatched.

The CDR3 DNA follows: TGTGCCAGCAGCCCCATGGTCGGGGGTTTCTACGAGCAGTACTTC. Residues: CASSPMVGGFYEQYF. The rearrangement uses TRBV6-1 and TRBJ2-7; D is perhaps TRBD2 (6 bases). The V gene lost 6 bases and the J gene lost 3 bases, with 18 bases spanning the gap. The CDR3 covers 15 residues. Germline V gives CDR1 MNHNS, CDR2 SASEGT.

This chain uses TRBV5-4 with TRBJ2-5, with TRBD2 matching over 8 bases. Trimming at V came to 0 bases and at J to 5 bases, leaving 3 bases not matched to a gene. Germline lookup yields CDR1 SGHNT and CDR2 YYREEE (reference sequence). The CDR3 sequence is 14 residues long. The DNA for the CDR3 is TGTGCCAGCAGCTTGGGGACTAGCTGGGAGACCCAGTACTTC. It translates to CASSLGTSWETQYF.

This rearrangement joins TRBV10-2 to TRBJ1-4; 8 nucleotides match TRBD1. Germline loops: CDR1 WSHSY, CDR2 SAAADI. This CDR3 region has 15 residues. The J segment lost 7 bases and the V segment lost 4 bases, leaving 8 bases of the junction unmatched. CDR3 region: CASSGTGQGGEKLFF. The DNA of the CDR3 is TGCGCCAGCAGTGGAACCGGACAGGGAGGTGAAAAACTGTTTTTT.

The chain employs TRBV19 and TRBJ2-3; 15 nucleotides match TRBD2. The CDR3 covers 17 residues. Germline lookup yields CDR1 LNHDA and CDR2 SQIVND (reference sequence). With 4 bases clipped from V and 4 bases from J, the junction kept 6 bases outside the gene matches. The CDR3 loop is CASSKGLAGGISDTQYF. In DNA form, the CDR3 reads TGTGCCAGTAGTAAAGGACTAGCGGGAGGGATCTCAGATACGCAGTATTTT.

The chain has TRBV6-1 and TRBJ1-2; D ambiguous. V lost 7 bases, J lost 0 bases, and 6 bases lay in between. CDR1 MNHNS and CDR2 SASEGT come from the germline V gene. This CDR3 region has 12 residues. The CDR3 DNA sequence: TGTGCCAGCACAGCGGCTAACTATGGCTACACCTTC. Its translation is CASTAANYGYTF.

The chain carries TRBV5-5 and TRBJ2-2; D possibly corresponds to TRBD2 (5 bases). The germline CDR1 and CDR2 sequences are SGHKS and YYEKEE (reference sequence). The length of the CDR3 is 15 residues. V lost 2 bases, J lost 4 bases, and 12 bases lay in between. CDR3 loop: CASSFQARGTGELFF. The CDR3 region has the DNA TGTGCCAGCAGCTTCCAGGCCCGGGGCACCGGGGAGCTGTTTTTT.

The chain is built from TRBV18 and TRBJ2-3; D gene ambiguous. The CDR3 loop spans 14 amino acids. Per the germline V gene, CDR1 is KGHSH and CDR2 is LQKENI. V lost 6 bases and J lost 2, with 12 bases in between. CDR3 DNA: TGTGCCAGCTCGGCCCGCGGTGACACAGATACGCAGTATTTT. As protein: CASSARGDTDTQYF.

The chain joins TRBV27 to TRBJ2-2; no clear D. The length of the CDR3 is 14 residues. V lost 5 bases to trimming and J lost 3 bases, with 10 bases between them. The germline gives CDR1 MNHEY, CDR2 SMNVEV (reference sequence). CDR3 sequence reads: CASSPPRDTGELFF. Written as DNA, the CDR3 is TGTGCCAGCAGTCCTCCCCGCGACACCGGGGAGCTGTTTTTT.

This rearrangement joins TRBV28 to TRBJ2-5; 10 bases match TRBD2. This CDR3 comprises 16 residues. From germline, CDR1 is MDHEN and CDR2 SYDVKM. V lost 3 bases, J lost 0 bases, and 4 bases stayed unmatched. The CDR3: CASSFPLAGYQETQYF. CDR3 nucleotide sequence: TGTGCCAGCAGTTTCCCACTAGCGGGGTACCAAGAGACCCAGTACTTC.

Worth noting for this clone: Within the sample, other DNA sequences also encode this same CDR3. The J gene is TRBJ1-5, the V gene TRBV18; D is ambiguous. Germline V CDR1 and CDR2: KGHSH, LQKENI. The CDR3 contains 14 residues. V shed 1 base and J shed 0 bases, with 4 bases lying between them. The DNA of the CDR3 is TGTGCCAGCTCACCACAGGGTAGCAATCAGCCCCAGCATTTT. It specifies CASSPQGSNQPQHF. The full variable domain, with the rest looked up from reference TRBV18 and TRBJ1-5, is NAGVMQNPRHLVRRRGQEARLRCSPMKGHSHVYWYRQLPEEGLKFMVYLQKENIIDESGMPKERFSAEFPKEGPSILRIQQVVRGDSAAYFCASSPQGSNQPQHFGDGTRLSIL.

This clone has just a few counts. The chain couples TRBV10-1 to TRBJ1-1; TRBD1 agrees at 7 bases. CDR1 is WNHNN, CDR2 SYGVQD, per germline (reference sequence). This CDR3 region has 12 residues. The V segment lost 5 bases and the J segment 10 bases; nucleotides outside the gene matches: 7. The chain's CDR3 is CASSPGGMGAFF. The CDR3 coding sequence is TGCGCCAGCAGTCCAGGGGGAATGGGAGCTTTCTTT.

The sample holds a few counts of this clone. The V gene is TRBV28, the J gene TRBJ1-2, with D tentatively TRBD1 (5 bases). The CDR3 spans 15 residues. V gave up 8 bases and J gave up 0 bases, with 16 bases separating them. In germline, CDR1 is MDHEN, CDR2 SYDVKM. The chain's CDR3 is CASRWQGRTNYGYTF. CDR3 bases: TGTGCCAGCCGATGGCAGGGCAGAACTAACTATGGCTACACCTTC.